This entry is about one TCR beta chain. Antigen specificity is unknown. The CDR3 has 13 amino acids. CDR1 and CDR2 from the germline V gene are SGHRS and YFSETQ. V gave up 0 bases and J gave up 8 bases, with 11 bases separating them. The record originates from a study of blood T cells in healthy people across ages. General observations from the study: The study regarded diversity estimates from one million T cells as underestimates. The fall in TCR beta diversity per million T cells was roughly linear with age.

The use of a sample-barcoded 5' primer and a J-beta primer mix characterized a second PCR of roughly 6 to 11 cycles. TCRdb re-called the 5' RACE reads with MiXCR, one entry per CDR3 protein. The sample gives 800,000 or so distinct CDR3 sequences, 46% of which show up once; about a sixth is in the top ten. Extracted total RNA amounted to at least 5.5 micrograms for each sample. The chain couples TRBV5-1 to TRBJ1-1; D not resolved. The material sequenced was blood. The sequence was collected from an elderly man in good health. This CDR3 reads CASSLANGGEAFF. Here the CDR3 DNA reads TGCGCCAGCAGCTTGGCCAATGGAGGAGAAGCTTTCTTT. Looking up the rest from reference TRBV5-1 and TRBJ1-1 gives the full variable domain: KAGVTQTPRYLIKTRGQQVTLSCSPISGHRSVSWYQQTPGQGLQFLFEYFSETQRNKGNFPGRFSGRQFSNSRSEMNVSTLELGDSALYLCASSLANGGEAFFGQGTRLTVV.